Below are 26 T cell receptor beta chains sequenced from a single sample in a study of regulatory T cells in long-lasting Graves disease. Building of the TCR beta libraries involved iRepertoire HTBI primers and Arm-PCR of CDR3 regions. Each CDR3 protein gets one entry after TCRdb re-called the multiplex PCR reads with MiXCR. The sample shows a few hundred thousand distinct CDR3 sequences, around 19% of them seen only once. Regarding time point: newly diagnosed GD, antithyroid drugs for less than 3 months. With RNA extracted from PBMCs as input, the TCR library was made. The data also belong to a second study, concerning T cells in Graves' hyperthyroidism and ophthalmopathy.

The sample consisted of peripheral blood mononuclear cells (PBMCs), taken at new diagnosis, from a patient treated with antithyroid drugs. Receptors were obtained from a woman between 25 and 40 years old with Graves disease.

This clonotype was seen at least ten times. J is TRBJ1-4 and V is TRBV12-3 or TRBV12-4; 8 bases map to TRBD1. The J segment lost 2 bases and the V segment lost 4 bases, leaving 9 bases of the junction unmatched. The CDR3 runs to 17 residues. CDR3 loop: CASSYRQGWLTNEKLFF. The CDR3 nucleotides read TGTGCCAGCAGTTATCGACAGGGGTGGCTTACTAATGAAAAACTGTTTTTT.

Regarding this clonotype: With a much larger clone just one base away, this may be a read error. The conserved phenylalanine or tryptophan normally closing the CDR3 is absent here, so this likely arose from a read error. The rearrangement uses TRBV7-3 and TRBJ2-1, with 11 nucleotides matching TRBD2. This CDR3 is built from 14 residues. CDR1 and CDR2 from the germline V gene are SGHTA and FQGTGA. Trimming took 3 bases from V and 10 from J; bases not matched to a gene: 5. The CDR3 spells CASSFSGGAVEQFL. The CDR3, as DNA: TGTGCCAGCAGCTTTAGCGGGGGGGCAGTGGAGCAGTTCCTC.

This chain joins TRBV28 and TRBJ1-2; possibly TRBD1 for D (5 bases). V was shortened by 5 bases and J by 4 bases, with 17 bases between the two germline ends. The germline V gene has CDR1 MDHEN and CDR2 SYDVKM. The CDR3 extends over 15 amino acids. CDR3 DNA sequence: TGTGCCAGCAGTCTCGGGGGACTCGGTGGCTATGGCTACACCTTC. Protein product: CASSLGGLGGYGYTF.

This clonotype was counted ten times or more. This CDR3 reads CSVEGLTYGYTF. For the CDR3, the DNA is TGCAGCGTTGAGGGATTGACCTATGGCTACACCTTC. This chain links TRBV29-1 with TRBJ1-2; no clear D. Germline-derived CDR1 and CDR2 are SQVTM and ANQGSEA. This CDR3 spans 12 amino acids. Between the trimmed V and J ends, which lost 3 bases and 4 bases, there was a span of 9 bases.

There are many counts of this clonotype. The rearrangement joins TRBV6-1 to TRBJ1-5; D is unresolved. Trimming pared 6 bases from V and 0 bases from J, leaving 15 bases between. The V gene's germline CDR1 is MNHNS and CDR2 SASEGT. The CDR3 runs to 16 residues. CDR3 DNA: TGTGCCAGCAGACTACTGGGATTAGATAGCAATCAGCCCCAGCATTTT. This encodes CASRLLGLDSNQPQHF.

This clonotype was seen ten or more times. The gene calls are TRBV14 and TRBJ2-3, with D unresolved. The CDR3 has 17 residues. Deletions cut 3 bases from V and 0 bases from J, with 16 bases between. The germline CDR1 and CDR2 sequences are SGHDN and FVKESK. CDR3 protein: CASSHLAGSSSTDTQYF. CDR3 sequence (DNA): TGTGCCAGCAGCCATCTCGCCGGCTCCTCTAGCACAGATACGCAGTATTTT.

This clonotype was recorded at least ten times. The CDR3 coding sequence is TGTGCCAGCTCACCTGGGCTAGATCAGCCCCAGCATTTT. Amino acid sequence: CASSPGLDQPQHF. This chain joins TRBV18 and TRBJ1-5; D is uncertain. Germline CDR1 reads KGHSH; CDR2 reads LQKENI. CDR3 length: 13 amino acids. Trimming took 3 bases from V and 5 from J, leaving 8 bases between them.

This clonotype was observed at least ten times. The chain couples TRBV14 to TRBJ1-2; the match to TRBD1 covers 7 bases. V lost 0 bases, J lost 7 bases, and 8 bases stayed unmatched. The CDR3 spans 15 residues. Germline-derived CDR1 and CDR2 are SGHDN and FVKESK. The CDR3 DNA reads TGTGCCAGCAGCCAAGATTTTTGGGACAGCGCTGGCTACACCTTC. This gives the protein CASSQDFWDSAGYTF.

This clonotype was counted ten times or more. One end of the junction does not line up with germline, which may come from a read error. The V gene is TRBV5-1, the J gene TRBJ2-7; D possibly corresponds to TRBD1 (5 bases). Germline CDR1 reads SGHRS; CDR2 reads YFSETQ. The CDR3 sequence is 13 residues long. The CDR3, as DNA: TGTGCCAGCAGCCGCGACAGAAACTACGAGCAGTACTTC. Encoded protein: CASSRDRNYEQYF. Full variable domain (outside the CDR3, taken from reference TRBV5-1 and TRBJ2-7): KAGVTQTPRYLIKTRGQQVTLSCSPISGHRSVSWYQQTPGQGLQFLFEYFSETQRNKGNFPGRFSGRQFSNSRSEMNVSTLELGDSALYLCASSRDRNYEQYFGPGTRLTVT.

As for this clonotype: This likely stems from a read error, as it lies one base from a far larger clone. The rearrangement uses TRBV20-1 and TRBJ2-7; 10 nucleotides line up with TRBD1. CDR3 length: 15 amino acids. V shed 1 base and J 7 bases; nucleotides not matched to a gene: 10. The V gene's germline CDR1 is DFQATT and CDR2 SNEGSKA (reference sequence). CDR3 DNA sequence: TGCAGTGCTAGAGCCGGGACAGGGGCGCGCAATGAGCAGTACTTC. Protein product: CSARAGTGARNEQYF.

This clonotype was seen at least ten times. This chain uses TRBV20-1 with TRBJ2-3; TRBD1 aligns across 7 bases. The junction had 5 bases not matched to a gene; V was cut back by 3 bases and J by 2 bases. The CDR3 has 14 residues. Germline CDR1 is DFQATT and CDR2 is SNEGSKA (reference sequence). CDR3 amino acids: CSASIGTATDTQYF. CDR3 nucleotide sequence: TGCAGTGCTAGTATCGGGACAGCCACAGATACGCAGTATTTT.

This clonotype has ten or more counts. The chain carries TRBV5-1 and TRBJ2-3, with 12 bases identical to TRBD2. Germline V CDR1 and CDR2: SGHRS, YFSETQ. The CDR3 extends over 17 amino acids. The junction had 8 bases not matched to a gene; V was cut back by 4 bases and J by 2 bases. The CDR3 sequence is CASSPRTSGDYTDTQYF. The CDR3 DNA is TGCGCCAGCAGCCCTCGGACTAGCGGGGATTACACAGATACGCAGTATTTT.

This clonotype showed up many times. The chain combines TRBV11-3 with TRBJ1-5; tentatively, D is TRBD1 (6 bases). The V end lost 5 bases, the J end lost 2 bases, and 19 bases lay between the germline ends. Germline V gene sequence: CDR1 SGHNT, CDR2 YENEEA. The CDR3 runs 17 residues. The chain's CDR3 is CASSTRGGGRGNQPQHF. Written as DNA, the CDR3 is TGTGCCAGCAGCACCAGAGGGGGGGGAAGGGGCAATCAGCCCCAGCATTTT.

The genes are TRBV6-1 and TRBJ1-5; 12 bases map to TRBD1. The CDR3 has 18 residues. V was clipped by 5 bases and J by 5 bases; unmatched bases: 13. CDR1 and CDR2 from the germline V gene are MNHNS and SASEGT. CDR3 nucleotide sequence: TGTGCCAGCAGTCCCCCAACCGGGACAGGGGGCGGGCATCAGCCCCAGCATTTT. It translates to CASSPPTGTGGGHQPQHF.

This clonotype showed up many times. The chain joins TRBV7-6 to TRBJ2-7; TRBD2 agrees at 8 bases. Trimming removed 4 bases from V and 5 bases from J; junction bases left unmatched: 16. The germline CDR1 and CDR2 sequences are SGHVS and FNYEAQ. The CDR3 consists of 17 residues. The CDR3 sequence: CASSSSWVRGAFNEQYF. For the CDR3, the DNA is TGTGCCAGCAGCTCTAGTTGGGTGCGGGGGGCCTTCAACGAGCAGTACTTC.

This clonotype has a single count. The chain carries TRBV2 and TRBJ1-2, with a weak D call TRBD1 (6 bases). The CDR3 is made up of 15 amino acids. Germline loops: CDR1 SNHLY, CDR2 FYNNEI. V was pared by 6 bases and J by 8 bases, with 22 bases between. The CDR3 sequence is CASRSPGQTRRGYTF. The CDR3 nucleotides read TGTGCCAGCAGGTCACCGGGACAAACACGCCGGGGCTACACCTTC.

This clonotype was seen many times. In nucleotides, the CDR3 is TGCAGTGCTAGAGATAGCGGGGGGATCCAAGAGACCCAGTACTTC. Its translation: CSARDSGGIQETQYF. This chain links TRBV20-1 with TRBJ2-5; 10 bases are a match to TRBD2. Germline CDR1 reads DFQATT; CDR2 reads SNEGSKA (reference sequence). The CDR3 has 15 residues. After removal of 0 bases from V and 1 base from J, the junction contained 2 bases not matched to a gene.

This clonotype was recorded many times. The chain carries TRBV4-2 and TRBJ2-3; possible D gene TRBD2, 7 bases. The germline V and J ends were trimmed by 4 bases and 6 bases, with 17 bases remaining between them. CDR1 and CDR2 from the germline V gene are LGHNA and YNFKEQ. The CDR3 totals 15 residues. The CDR3 bases are TGTGCCAGCAGCCTAAGGGGGGGGGCATCCGATACGCAGTATTTT. As protein: CASSLRGGASDTQYF.

This clonotype has at least ten counts. The chain carries TRBV2 and TRBJ1-2; no definite D call. The germline gives CDR1 SNHLY, CDR2 FYNNEI. CDR3 length: 13 residues. The germline V and J ends were trimmed by 5 bases and 10 bases, with 17 bases remaining between them. CDR3 region: CASSLRNTMVYTF. The CDR3 nucleotides read TGTGCCAGCAGTCTGAGGAATACTATGGTCTACACCTTC. Based on the CDR3 plus reference TRBV2 and TRBJ1-2, the full variable domain is EPEVTQTPSHQVTQMGQEVILRCVPISNHLYFYWYRQILGQKVEFLVSFYNNEISEKSEIFDDQFSVERPDGSNFTLKIRSTKLEDSAMYFCASSLRNTMVYTFGSGTRLTVV.

This clonotype was found many times. This chain uses TRBV20-1 with TRBJ2-1; D ambiguous. This CDR3 is built from 12 residues. Trimming took off 3 bases at V and 6 bases at J, with 9 bases between the two ends. CDR1 is DFQATT, CDR2 SNEGSKA, per germline (reference sequence). CDR3 loop: CSASSEFNEQFF. The CDR3 bases are TGCAGTGCTAGTTCAGAATTCAATGAGCAGTTCTTC.

In its sample, this clonotype was seen many times. CDR3 sequence (DNA): TGTGCCAGCAGTTTCTCAATCACAGAATCGAACACCGGGGAGCTGTTTTTT. It translates to CASSFSITESNTGELFF. This rearrangement joins TRBV27 to TRBJ2-2; no clear D. From germline, CDR1 is MNHEY and CDR2 SMNVEV (reference sequence). The V and J ends lost 3 bases and 0 bases respectively, with 14 bases between them. CDR3 length equals 17 residues.

V is TRBV7-3 and J is TRBJ2-5; D uncertain. The CDR3 contains 13 residues. Germline V gene data show CDR1 as SGHTA and CDR2 as FQGTGA. V lost 5 bases to trimming and J lost 2 bases, with 9 bases between them. CDR3 coding DNA: TGTGCCAGCAGCCCTACAATTCAAGAGACCCAGTACTTC. Its translation is CASSPTIQETQYF.

With respect to this clonotype: A far larger clone lies a single base away; this is likely a read error. This chain links TRBV5-8 with TRBJ2-5, with a weak D call TRBD2 (6 bases). Germline CDR1 and CDR2: SGHTS and YDEGEE. CDR3 length: 14 residues. CDR3: CASSSGVLRDEQLF. DNA of the CDR3: TGTGCCAGCAGCTCGGGGGTTCTCCGGGATGAGCAGCTCTTC.

This clonotype was seen at least ten times. V and J are TRBV12-3 or TRBV12-4 and TRBJ2-5; tentative D call: TRBD1 (6 bases). V lost 6 bases and J lost 5, with 16 bases in between. The length of the CDR3 is 14 residues. The CDR3 protein is CASSIQGSDETQYF. The CDR3 nucleotides are TGTGCCAGCAGCATTCAGGGGAGTGACGAGACCCAGTACTTC.

This clonotype has at least ten counts. The V and J genes are TRBV7-9 and TRBJ2-1; 7 nucleotides match TRBD2. In germline, CDR1 is SEHNR, CDR2 FQNEAQ (reference sequence). With 5 bases clipped from V and 3 bases from J, the junction kept 10 bases outside the gene matches. The length of the CDR3 is 16 residues. The CDR3: CASSLKLASYYNEQFF. The CDR3 nucleotides read TGTGCCAGCAGCCTTAAACTAGCGAGTTACTACAATGAGCAGTTCTTC.

The table lists this clonotype with a few counts. The V gene is TRBV6-1, the J gene TRBJ2-7; 8 nucleotides align to TRBD2. The CDR3 covers 14 residues. V lost 7 bases, J lost 4 bases, and 9 bases stayed unmatched. Germline lookup yields CDR1 MNHNS and CDR2 SASEGT. The CDR3: CASTAVAGGYEQYF. The CDR3 region has the DNA TGTGCCAGCACCGCGGTTGCGGGGGGTTACGAGCAGTACTTC.